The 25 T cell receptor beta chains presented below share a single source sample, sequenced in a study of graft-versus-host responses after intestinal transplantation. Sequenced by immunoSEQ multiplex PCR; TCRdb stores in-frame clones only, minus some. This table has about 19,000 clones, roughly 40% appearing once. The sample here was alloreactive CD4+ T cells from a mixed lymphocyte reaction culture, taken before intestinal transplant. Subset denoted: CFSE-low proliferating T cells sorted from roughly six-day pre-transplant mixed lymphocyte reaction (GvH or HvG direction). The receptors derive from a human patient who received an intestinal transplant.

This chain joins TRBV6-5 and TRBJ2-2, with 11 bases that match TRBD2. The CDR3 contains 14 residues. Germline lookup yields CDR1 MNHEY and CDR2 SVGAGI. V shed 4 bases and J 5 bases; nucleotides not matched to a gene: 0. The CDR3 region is CASSLAGGTGELFF. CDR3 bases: TGTGCCAGCAGTTTAGCGGGGGGGACCGGGGAGCTGTTTTTT.

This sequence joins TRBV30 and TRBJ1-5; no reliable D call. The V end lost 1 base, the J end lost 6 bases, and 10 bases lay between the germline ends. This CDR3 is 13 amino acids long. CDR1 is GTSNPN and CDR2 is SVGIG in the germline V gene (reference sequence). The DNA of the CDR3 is TGTGCCTGGAGTGGTGGGGTGAGTCAGCCCCAGCATTTT. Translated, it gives CAWSGGVSQPQHF.

CDR3 DNA sequence: TGTGCCAGCAGCCCAACAGGGACCTACGAGCAGTACTTC. Encoded protein: CASSPTGTYEQYF. The rearrangement links TRBV11-2 to TRBJ2-7; perhaps TRBD1 as D (6 bases). The germline V gene has CDR1 SGHAT and CDR2 FQNNGV. Trimming removed 5 bases at V and 2 bases at J, with 10 bases between. The CDR3 totals 13 residues.

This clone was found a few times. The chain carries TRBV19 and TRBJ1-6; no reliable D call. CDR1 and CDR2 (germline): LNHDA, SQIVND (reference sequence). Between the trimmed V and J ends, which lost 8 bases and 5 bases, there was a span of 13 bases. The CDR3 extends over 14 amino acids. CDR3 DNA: TGTGCCAGTTCTATACTCTCTGATAATTCACCCCTCCACTTT. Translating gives CASSILSDNSPLHF.

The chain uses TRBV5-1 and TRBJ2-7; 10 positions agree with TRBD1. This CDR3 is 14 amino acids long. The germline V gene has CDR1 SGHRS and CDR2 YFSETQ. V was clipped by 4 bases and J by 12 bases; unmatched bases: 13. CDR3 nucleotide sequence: TGCGCCAGCAGCCTAACCGGGACAGGGGCCCGTCGGTACTTC. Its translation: CASSLTGTGARRYF.

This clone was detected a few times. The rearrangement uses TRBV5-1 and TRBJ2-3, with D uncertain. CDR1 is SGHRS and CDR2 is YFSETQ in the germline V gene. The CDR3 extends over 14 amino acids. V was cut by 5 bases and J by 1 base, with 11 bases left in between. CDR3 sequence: CASRVGQGTDTQYF. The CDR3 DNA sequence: TGCGCCAGCAGGGTCGGGCAGGGCACAGATACGCAGTATTTT.

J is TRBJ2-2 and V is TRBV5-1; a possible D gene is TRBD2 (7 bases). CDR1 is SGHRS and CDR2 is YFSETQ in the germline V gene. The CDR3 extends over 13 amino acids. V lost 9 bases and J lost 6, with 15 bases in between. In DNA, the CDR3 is TGCGCCACCAATCAAGGGGGGGCCGGGGAGCTGTTTTTT. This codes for CATNQGGAGELFF.

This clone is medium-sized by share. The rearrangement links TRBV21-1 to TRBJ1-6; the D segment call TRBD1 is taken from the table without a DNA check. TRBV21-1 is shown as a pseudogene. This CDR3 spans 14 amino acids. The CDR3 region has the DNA TGTGCCAGCAGACAAAGCTCCTATAATTCACCCCTCCACTTT. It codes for CASRQSSYNSPLHF.

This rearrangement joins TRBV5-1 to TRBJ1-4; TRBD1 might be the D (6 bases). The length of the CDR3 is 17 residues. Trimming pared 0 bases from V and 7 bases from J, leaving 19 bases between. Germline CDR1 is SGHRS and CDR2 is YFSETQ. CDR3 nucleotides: TGCGCCAGCAGCTTGGCCGGGTTGGGGGGCCGGGGTGAAAAACTGTTTTTT. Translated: CASSLAGLGGRGEKLFF.

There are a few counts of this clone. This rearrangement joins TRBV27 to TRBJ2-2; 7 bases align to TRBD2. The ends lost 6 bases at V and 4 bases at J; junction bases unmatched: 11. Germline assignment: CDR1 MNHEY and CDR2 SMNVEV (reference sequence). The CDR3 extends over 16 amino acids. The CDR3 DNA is TGTGCCAGCAGGCTGGGGGGGATATCGGCCACCGGGGAGCTGTTTTTT. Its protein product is CASRLGGISATGELFF.

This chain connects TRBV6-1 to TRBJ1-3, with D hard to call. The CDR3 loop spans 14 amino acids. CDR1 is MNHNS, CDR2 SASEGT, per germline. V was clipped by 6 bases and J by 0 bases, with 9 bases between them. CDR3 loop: CASRPQYSGNTIYF. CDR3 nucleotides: TGTGCCAGCAGACCGCAGTACTCTGGAAACACCATATATTTT.

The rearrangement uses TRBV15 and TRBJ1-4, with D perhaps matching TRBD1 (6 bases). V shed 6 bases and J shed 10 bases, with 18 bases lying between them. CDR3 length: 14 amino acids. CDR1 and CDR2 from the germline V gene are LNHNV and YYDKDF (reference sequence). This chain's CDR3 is CATSIVGQHAKLFF. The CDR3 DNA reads TGTGCCACCAGTATCGTGGGACAACATGCAAAACTGTTTTTT.

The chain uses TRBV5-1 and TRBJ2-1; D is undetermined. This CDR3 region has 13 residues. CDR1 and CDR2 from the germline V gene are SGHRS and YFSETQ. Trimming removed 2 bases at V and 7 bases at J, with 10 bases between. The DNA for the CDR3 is TGCGCCAGCAGCTTAGGAATGGGGAATGAGCAGTTCTTC. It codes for CASSLGMGNEQFF.

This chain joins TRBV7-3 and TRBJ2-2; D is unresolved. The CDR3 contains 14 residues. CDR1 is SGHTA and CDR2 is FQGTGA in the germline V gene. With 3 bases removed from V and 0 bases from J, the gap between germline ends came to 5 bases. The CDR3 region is CASSFQANTGELFF. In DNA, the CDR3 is TGTGCCAGCAGCTTTCAGGCGAACACCGGGGAGCTGTTTTTT. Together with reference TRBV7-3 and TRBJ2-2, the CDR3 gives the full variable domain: GAGVSQTPSNKVTEKGKYVELRCDPISGHTALYWYRQSLGQGPEFLIYFQGTGAADDSGLPNDRFFAVRPEGSVSTLKIQRTERGDSAVYLCASSFQANTGELFFGEGSRLTVL.

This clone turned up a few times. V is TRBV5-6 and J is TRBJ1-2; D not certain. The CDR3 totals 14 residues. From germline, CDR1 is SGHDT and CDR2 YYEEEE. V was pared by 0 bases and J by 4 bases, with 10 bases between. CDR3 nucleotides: TGTGCCAGCAGCTTGGCTCGCCGTATCTATGGCTACACCTTC. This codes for CASSLARRIYGYTF.

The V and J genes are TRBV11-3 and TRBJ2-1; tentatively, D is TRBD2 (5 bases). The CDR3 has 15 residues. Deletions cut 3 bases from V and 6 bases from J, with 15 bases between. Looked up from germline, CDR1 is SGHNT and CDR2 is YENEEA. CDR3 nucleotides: TGTGCCAGCAGCTTTAGTTATTTGAGGGTCAATGAGCAGTTCTTC. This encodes CASSFSYLRVNEQFF.

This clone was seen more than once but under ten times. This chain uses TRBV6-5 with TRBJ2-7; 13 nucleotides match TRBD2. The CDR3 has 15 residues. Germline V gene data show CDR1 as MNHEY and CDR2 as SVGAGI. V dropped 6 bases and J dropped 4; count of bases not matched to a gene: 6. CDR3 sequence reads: CASRPWTSGGYEQYF. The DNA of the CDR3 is TGTGCCAGCAGGCCCTGGACTAGCGGGGGTTACGAGCAGTACTTC.

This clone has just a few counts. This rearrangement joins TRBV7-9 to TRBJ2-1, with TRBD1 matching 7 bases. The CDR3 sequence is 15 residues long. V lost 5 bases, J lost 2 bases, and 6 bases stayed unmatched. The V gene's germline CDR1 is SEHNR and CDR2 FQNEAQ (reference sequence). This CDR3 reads CASSQTGSAYNEQFF. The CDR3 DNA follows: TGTGCCAGCAGCCAGACAGGGTCCGCCTACAATGAGCAGTTCTTC.

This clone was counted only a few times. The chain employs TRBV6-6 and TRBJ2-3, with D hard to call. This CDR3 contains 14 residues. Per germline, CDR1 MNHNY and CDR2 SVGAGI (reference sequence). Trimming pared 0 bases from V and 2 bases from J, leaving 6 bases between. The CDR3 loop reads CASSYSTNTDTQYF. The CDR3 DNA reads TGTGCCAGCAGTTACTCCACTAACACAGATACGCAGTATTTT.

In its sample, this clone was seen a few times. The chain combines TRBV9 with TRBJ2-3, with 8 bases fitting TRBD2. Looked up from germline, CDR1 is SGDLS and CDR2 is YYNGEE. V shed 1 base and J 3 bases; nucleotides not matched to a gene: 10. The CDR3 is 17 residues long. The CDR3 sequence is CASSVSSGGPTTDTQYF. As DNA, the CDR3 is TGTGCCAGCAGCGTAAGTTCGGGGGGGCCGACGACAGATACGCAGTATTTT.

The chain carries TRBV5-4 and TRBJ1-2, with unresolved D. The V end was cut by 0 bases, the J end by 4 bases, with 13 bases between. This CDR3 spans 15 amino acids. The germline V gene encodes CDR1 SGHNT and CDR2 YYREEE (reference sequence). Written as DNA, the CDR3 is TGTGCCAGCAGCTTGGAGGTAGGGTCTGGCTATGGCTACACCTTC. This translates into CASSLEVGSGYGYTF.

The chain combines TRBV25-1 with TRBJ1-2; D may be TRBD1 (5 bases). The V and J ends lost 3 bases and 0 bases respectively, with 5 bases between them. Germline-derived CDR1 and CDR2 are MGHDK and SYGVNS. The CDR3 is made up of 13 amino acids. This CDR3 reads CASSDRANYGYTF. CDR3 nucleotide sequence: TGTGCCAGCAGTGACAGGGCTAACTATGGCTACACCTTC.

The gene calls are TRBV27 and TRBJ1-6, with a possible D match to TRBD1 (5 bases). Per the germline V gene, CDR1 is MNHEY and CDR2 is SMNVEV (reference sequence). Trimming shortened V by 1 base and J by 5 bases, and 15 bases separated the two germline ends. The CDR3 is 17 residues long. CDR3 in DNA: TGTGCCAGCAGTTTATTGGGTTGGGGCCGTAATAATTCACCCCTCCACTTT. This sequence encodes CASSLLGWGRNNSPLHF.

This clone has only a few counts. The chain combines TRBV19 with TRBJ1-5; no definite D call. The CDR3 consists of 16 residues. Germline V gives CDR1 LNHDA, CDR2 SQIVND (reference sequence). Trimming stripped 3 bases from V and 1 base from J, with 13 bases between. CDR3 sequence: CASSISYVGSNQPQHF. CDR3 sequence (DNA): TGTGCCAGTAGTATTTCCTATGTGGGGAGCAATCAGCCCCAGCATTTT.

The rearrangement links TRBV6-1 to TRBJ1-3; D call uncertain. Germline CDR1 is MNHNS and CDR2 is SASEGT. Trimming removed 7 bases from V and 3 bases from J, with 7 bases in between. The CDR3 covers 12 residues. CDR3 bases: TGTGCCAGCACTGATAATGGAAACACCATATATTTT. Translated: CASTDNGNTIYF.